The next 21 T cell receptor beta chains were all read from a single sample in a study of tumor and adjacent non-tumor tissue in lung cancer. TCRbeta libraries were built with three rounds of nested PCR, modified from ARM-PCR. TCRdb re-called the multiplex PCR reads with MiXCR, one entry per CDR3 protein. The table lists tens of thousands of distinct CDR3 sequences, around 80% of them singletons. No cell sorting was done before RNA was extracted from the tissue. The sequenced material came from lung tumor tissue. These receptor sequences come from a woman between 50 and 59 years old with non-small cell lung cancer.

The chain has TRBV4-1 and TRBJ2-3; TRBD2 is a possible D gene (6 bases). The CDR3 loop spans 18 amino acids. Germline V lookup: CDR1 MGHRA, CDR2 YSYEKL. Trimming removed 1 base at V and 1 base at J, with 18 bases between. CDR3 loop: CASSQVILTSCGTDTQYF. CDR3 sequence (DNA): TGCGCCAGCAGCCAAGTGATTTTGACTAGTTGTGGCACAGATACGCAGTATTTT.

Comment on this clonotype: The junction and the germline gene differ at one end; a read error may be behind it. The chain carries TRBV11-2 and TRBJ2-1, with TRBD2 matching over 7 bases. The CDR3 runs to 12 residues. Germline V lookup: CDR1 SGHAT, CDR2 FQNNGV. Here the CDR3 DNA reads TGTGTCGGCATGGGACTACCTGACGAGCAGTTGTTC. The encoded protein is CVGMGLPDEQLF. Complete variable domain (other parts from reference TRBV11-2 and TRBJ2-1): EAGVAQSPRYKIIEKRQSVAFWCNPISGHATLYWYQQILGQGPKLLIQFQNNGVVDDSQLPKDRFSAERLKGVDSTLKIQPAKLEDSAVYLCVGMGLPDEQLFGPGTRLTVL.

This clonotype was counted many times. This chain links TRBV7-9 with TRBJ2-7, with D possibly TRBD1 on 5 matching bases. Looked up from germline, CDR1 is SEHNR and CDR2 is FQNEAQ (reference sequence). The CDR3 covers 11 residues. Trimming cost V 5 bases and J 4 bases, with 6 bases left between them. The CDR3 nucleotides are TGTGCCAGCAGCAAGGGGTACGAGCAGTACTTC. It is translated as CASSKGYEQYF.

On this clonotype: With a much larger clone just one base away, this may be a read error. This chain joins TRBV18 and TRBJ2-7, with TRBD1 matching 7 bases. The V and J ends lost 7 bases and 4 bases, in that order; junction bases with no gene match: 10. Germline assignment: CDR1 KGHSH and CDR2 LQKENI. CDR3 length: 14 amino acids. CDR3 in amino acids: CASLATRTGYEQYF. CDR3 nucleotides: TGTGCCAGCTTAGCAACCCGGACAGGTTACGAGCAGTACTTC.

The rearrangement joins TRBV24-1 to TRBJ2-1, with 9 bases aligning to TRBD2. Trimming at V came to 3 bases and at J to 7 bases, leaving 12 bases not matched to a gene. Looked up from germline, CDR1 is KGHDR and CDR2 is SFDVKD. This CDR3 comprises 17 residues. The CDR3 bases are TGTGCCACCAGTGATCAGACCGGGACTAGCATTATTAATGAGCAGTTCTTC. Its translation is CATSDQTGTSIINEQFF.

Comments on this clonotype: Compared with germline, one end of the junction differs, possibly owing to a read error. This chain links TRBV11-2 with TRBJ2-1; 10 bases map to TRBD2. Germline CDR1 SGHAT, CDR2 FQNNGV. This CDR3 region has 15 residues. CDR3 amino acids: CPSSLIAGGDNEEFF. For the CDR3, the DNA is TGTCCCAGCAGCCTTATAGCGGGAGGAGACAATGAGGAGTTCTTC.

In regard to this clonotype: Germline is not matched at one junction end, which may reflect a read error. The chain employs TRBV4-2 and TRBJ2-7, with D possibly TRBD1 on 5 matching bases. CDR3 length: 15 amino acids. Germline assignment: CDR1 LGHNA and CDR2 YNFKEQ. In DNA, the CDR3 is TGTGTCAGCAGCCCTGGGGCATGGAGCTCCTACGAGCAGTACTTC. Translation: CVSSPGAWSSYEQYF.

On this clonotype itself: A read error is likely, as this CDR3 ends without the conserved phenylalanine or tryptophan. The DNA is omitted, as the CDR3 cannot be located on it reliably, and the CDR3 follows TCRdb's listing. The chain joins TRBV11-2 to TRBJ2-7; the table names TRBD2, a call not compared with the DNA. The CDR3 is 14 residues long, counting both termini. CDR1 is SGHAT and CDR2 is FQNNGV in the germline V gene. The CDR3 loop is CVSSLASGMYEQYS.

Concerning this clonotype itself: A read error may produce the germline difference seen at one junction end. CDR3: CSARLAGGPKNAQFF. In DNA form, the CDR3 reads TGCAGCGCTAGATTAGCGGGAGGACCGAAGAATGCGCAGTTCTTC. V is TRBV20-1 and J is TRBJ2-1, with TRBD2 matching 10 bases. Germline values: CDR1 DFQATT, CDR2 SNEGSKA (reference sequence). CDR3 length equals 15 residues.

Concerning this clonotype itself: A read error is likely, as this CDR3 ends without the conserved phenylalanine or tryptophan. J is TRBJ1-5 and V is TRBV4-2; 7 nucleotides line up with TRBD1. CDR1 is LGHNA and CDR2 is YNFKEQ in the germline V gene. This CDR3 region has 14 residues. This CDR3 is CASSQGTVNHPQHY. The CDR3 DNA is TGTGCCAGCAGTCAAGGGACAGTAAATCATCCCCAGCATTAT.

The V and J genes are TRBV4-1 and TRBJ1-5; D is undetermined. In germline, CDR1 is MGHRA, CDR2 YSYEKL. V dropped 9 bases and J dropped 1 base, with 16 bases sitting between them. This CDR3 spans 15 amino acids. The CDR3 region has the DNA TGCGCCAGAAACCAAGACCAGACAAGCAATCAGCCCCAGCATTTT. Translated, it gives CARNQDQTSNQPQHF.

This rearrangement joins TRBV29-1 to TRBJ1-3; D uncertain. From germline, CDR1 is SQVTM and CDR2 ANQGSEA. This CDR3 region has 13 residues. V lost 8 bases and J lost 0, with 11 bases in between. In DNA form, the CDR3 reads TGCAGCAACTGGGCGGACTCTGGAAACACCATATATTTT. It specifies CSNWADSGNTIYF.

Comment on this clonotype: Likely a read error: the CDR3 ends without its conserved phenylalanine or tryptophan. Here the CDR3 DNA reads TGCGCCAGCAGTGAGAGGGACAGGATTTCCTATGAGCAGTACTTA. This sequence encodes CASSERDRISYEQYL. The gene calls are TRBV10-2 and TRBJ2-7, with 8 bases that match TRBD1. The CDR3 runs 15 residues. Germline-derived CDR1 and CDR2 are WSHSY and SAAADI.

For this clonotype: Relative to the germline gene, one junction end is altered; a read error may explain this. This chain joins TRBV19 and TRBJ1-1; TRBD1 matches at 8 bases. CDR1 is LNHDA, CDR2 SQIVND, per germline (reference sequence). This CDR3 has 14 residues. The CDR3 region is CASSTRQGNIEAFF. The CDR3 nucleotides are TGTGCCAGTAGTACCCGACAGGGGAACATTGAAGCTTTCTTT.

As for this clonotype: Possible read error: a much larger clone is one base away. CDR3: CASSVTQDTLYEQYF. The CDR3 coding sequence is TGTGCCAGCAGTGTGACTCAGGACACTCTTTACGAGCAGTACTTC. The rearrangement links TRBV6-1 to TRBJ2-7; TRBD1 might be the D (5 bases). This CDR3 comprises 15 residues. Germline CDR1 MNHNS, CDR2 SASEGT. The germline V and J ends were trimmed by 4 bases and 4 bases, with 17 bases remaining between them.

The chain carries TRBV12-3 or TRBV12-4 and TRBJ2-7, with D uncertain. Trimming cost V 6 bases and J 13 bases, with 25 bases left between them. The length of the CDR3 is 14 residues. CDR3 sequence: CASSNTGLRRPQYF. The CDR3 DNA reads as TGTGCCAGCAGCAACACGGGTCTACGAAGACCGCAATACTTC.

For this clonotype: This may be a read error: a much more frequent sequence differs by one nucleotide. V is TRBV7-3 and J is TRBJ2-6; D ambiguous. The CDR3 contains 15 residues. V was cut by 2 bases and J by 2 bases, with 7 bases left in between. The V gene's germline CDR1 is SGHTA and CDR2 FQGTGA. CDR3 DNA sequence: TGTGCCAGCAGCTTAGACTTAGCTGGGGCCAACGTCCTGACTTTC. Amino acids: CASSLDLAGANVLTF.

About this clonotype: The conserved final phenylalanine or tryptophan is absent from the CDR3, which likely points to a read error. The DNA is left out, because the CDR3 cannot be placed on it with certainty; the CDR3 is given as TCRdb lists it. V and J are TRBV28 and TRBJ1-1. Germline V gene sequence: CDR1 MDHEN, CDR2 SYDVKM. From its first to its last residue, the CDR3 has 14 amino acids. The CDR3 loop is CASSLSGGLTEVFL.

Only a few counts were recorded for this clonotype. This may stem from a read error, because a much larger clone lies one nucleotide away. The chain has TRBV20-1 and TRBJ2-7, with 7 positions matching TRBD2. The CDR3 spans 13 residues. CDR1 and CDR2 (germline): DFQATT, SNEGSKA (reference sequence). CDR3 coding DNA: TGCAGTGCTAGCCAGCGGGGCGTCTACGGGCAGTACTTC. Translation gives CSASQRGVYGQYF.

The sample holds a few counts of this clonotype. A single base separates this from a much larger clone, so it may be a read error. This chain links TRBV19 with TRBJ1-5, with TRBD1 matching over 8 bases. Per germline, CDR1 LNHDA and CDR2 SQIVND (reference sequence). The CDR3 covers 15 residues. Unmatched junction bases numbered 7, after V lost 7 bases and J lost 2 bases. DNA of the CDR3: TGTGCCAGTATGGGTGGACAGGGCGGCAATCAGCCCCAGCATTTT. The encoded protein is CASMGGQGGNQPQHF.

This clonotype occurred a few times. Lacking the conserved final phenylalanine or tryptophan, this CDR3 likely reflects a read error. No DNA is shown, since the ends of the CDR3 on it are uncertain; the CDR3 is the one TCRdb lists. The chain employs TRBV11-2 and TRBJ2-7; the table names TRBD1, a call not compared with the DNA. Germline V gene sequence: CDR1 SGHAT, CDR2 FQNNGV. The CDR3 sequence runs 14 residues, both termini included. CDR3 sequence: CASSSPRKHYERYL.